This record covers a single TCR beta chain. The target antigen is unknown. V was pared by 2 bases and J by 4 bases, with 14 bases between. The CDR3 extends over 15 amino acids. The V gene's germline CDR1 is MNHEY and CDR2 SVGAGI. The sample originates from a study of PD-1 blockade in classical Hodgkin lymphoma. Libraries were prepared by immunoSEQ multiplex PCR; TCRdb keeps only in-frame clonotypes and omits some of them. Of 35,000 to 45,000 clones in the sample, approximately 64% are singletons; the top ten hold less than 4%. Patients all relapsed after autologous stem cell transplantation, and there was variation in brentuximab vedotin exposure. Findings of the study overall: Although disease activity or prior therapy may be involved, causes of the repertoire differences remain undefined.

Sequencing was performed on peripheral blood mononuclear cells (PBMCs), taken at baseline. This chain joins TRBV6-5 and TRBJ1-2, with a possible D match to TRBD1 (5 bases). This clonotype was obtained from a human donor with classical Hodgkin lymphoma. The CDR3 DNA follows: TGTGCCAGCAGTTACGCAGGGAACGCCTTCTATGGCTACACCTTC. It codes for CASSYAGNAFYGYTF.